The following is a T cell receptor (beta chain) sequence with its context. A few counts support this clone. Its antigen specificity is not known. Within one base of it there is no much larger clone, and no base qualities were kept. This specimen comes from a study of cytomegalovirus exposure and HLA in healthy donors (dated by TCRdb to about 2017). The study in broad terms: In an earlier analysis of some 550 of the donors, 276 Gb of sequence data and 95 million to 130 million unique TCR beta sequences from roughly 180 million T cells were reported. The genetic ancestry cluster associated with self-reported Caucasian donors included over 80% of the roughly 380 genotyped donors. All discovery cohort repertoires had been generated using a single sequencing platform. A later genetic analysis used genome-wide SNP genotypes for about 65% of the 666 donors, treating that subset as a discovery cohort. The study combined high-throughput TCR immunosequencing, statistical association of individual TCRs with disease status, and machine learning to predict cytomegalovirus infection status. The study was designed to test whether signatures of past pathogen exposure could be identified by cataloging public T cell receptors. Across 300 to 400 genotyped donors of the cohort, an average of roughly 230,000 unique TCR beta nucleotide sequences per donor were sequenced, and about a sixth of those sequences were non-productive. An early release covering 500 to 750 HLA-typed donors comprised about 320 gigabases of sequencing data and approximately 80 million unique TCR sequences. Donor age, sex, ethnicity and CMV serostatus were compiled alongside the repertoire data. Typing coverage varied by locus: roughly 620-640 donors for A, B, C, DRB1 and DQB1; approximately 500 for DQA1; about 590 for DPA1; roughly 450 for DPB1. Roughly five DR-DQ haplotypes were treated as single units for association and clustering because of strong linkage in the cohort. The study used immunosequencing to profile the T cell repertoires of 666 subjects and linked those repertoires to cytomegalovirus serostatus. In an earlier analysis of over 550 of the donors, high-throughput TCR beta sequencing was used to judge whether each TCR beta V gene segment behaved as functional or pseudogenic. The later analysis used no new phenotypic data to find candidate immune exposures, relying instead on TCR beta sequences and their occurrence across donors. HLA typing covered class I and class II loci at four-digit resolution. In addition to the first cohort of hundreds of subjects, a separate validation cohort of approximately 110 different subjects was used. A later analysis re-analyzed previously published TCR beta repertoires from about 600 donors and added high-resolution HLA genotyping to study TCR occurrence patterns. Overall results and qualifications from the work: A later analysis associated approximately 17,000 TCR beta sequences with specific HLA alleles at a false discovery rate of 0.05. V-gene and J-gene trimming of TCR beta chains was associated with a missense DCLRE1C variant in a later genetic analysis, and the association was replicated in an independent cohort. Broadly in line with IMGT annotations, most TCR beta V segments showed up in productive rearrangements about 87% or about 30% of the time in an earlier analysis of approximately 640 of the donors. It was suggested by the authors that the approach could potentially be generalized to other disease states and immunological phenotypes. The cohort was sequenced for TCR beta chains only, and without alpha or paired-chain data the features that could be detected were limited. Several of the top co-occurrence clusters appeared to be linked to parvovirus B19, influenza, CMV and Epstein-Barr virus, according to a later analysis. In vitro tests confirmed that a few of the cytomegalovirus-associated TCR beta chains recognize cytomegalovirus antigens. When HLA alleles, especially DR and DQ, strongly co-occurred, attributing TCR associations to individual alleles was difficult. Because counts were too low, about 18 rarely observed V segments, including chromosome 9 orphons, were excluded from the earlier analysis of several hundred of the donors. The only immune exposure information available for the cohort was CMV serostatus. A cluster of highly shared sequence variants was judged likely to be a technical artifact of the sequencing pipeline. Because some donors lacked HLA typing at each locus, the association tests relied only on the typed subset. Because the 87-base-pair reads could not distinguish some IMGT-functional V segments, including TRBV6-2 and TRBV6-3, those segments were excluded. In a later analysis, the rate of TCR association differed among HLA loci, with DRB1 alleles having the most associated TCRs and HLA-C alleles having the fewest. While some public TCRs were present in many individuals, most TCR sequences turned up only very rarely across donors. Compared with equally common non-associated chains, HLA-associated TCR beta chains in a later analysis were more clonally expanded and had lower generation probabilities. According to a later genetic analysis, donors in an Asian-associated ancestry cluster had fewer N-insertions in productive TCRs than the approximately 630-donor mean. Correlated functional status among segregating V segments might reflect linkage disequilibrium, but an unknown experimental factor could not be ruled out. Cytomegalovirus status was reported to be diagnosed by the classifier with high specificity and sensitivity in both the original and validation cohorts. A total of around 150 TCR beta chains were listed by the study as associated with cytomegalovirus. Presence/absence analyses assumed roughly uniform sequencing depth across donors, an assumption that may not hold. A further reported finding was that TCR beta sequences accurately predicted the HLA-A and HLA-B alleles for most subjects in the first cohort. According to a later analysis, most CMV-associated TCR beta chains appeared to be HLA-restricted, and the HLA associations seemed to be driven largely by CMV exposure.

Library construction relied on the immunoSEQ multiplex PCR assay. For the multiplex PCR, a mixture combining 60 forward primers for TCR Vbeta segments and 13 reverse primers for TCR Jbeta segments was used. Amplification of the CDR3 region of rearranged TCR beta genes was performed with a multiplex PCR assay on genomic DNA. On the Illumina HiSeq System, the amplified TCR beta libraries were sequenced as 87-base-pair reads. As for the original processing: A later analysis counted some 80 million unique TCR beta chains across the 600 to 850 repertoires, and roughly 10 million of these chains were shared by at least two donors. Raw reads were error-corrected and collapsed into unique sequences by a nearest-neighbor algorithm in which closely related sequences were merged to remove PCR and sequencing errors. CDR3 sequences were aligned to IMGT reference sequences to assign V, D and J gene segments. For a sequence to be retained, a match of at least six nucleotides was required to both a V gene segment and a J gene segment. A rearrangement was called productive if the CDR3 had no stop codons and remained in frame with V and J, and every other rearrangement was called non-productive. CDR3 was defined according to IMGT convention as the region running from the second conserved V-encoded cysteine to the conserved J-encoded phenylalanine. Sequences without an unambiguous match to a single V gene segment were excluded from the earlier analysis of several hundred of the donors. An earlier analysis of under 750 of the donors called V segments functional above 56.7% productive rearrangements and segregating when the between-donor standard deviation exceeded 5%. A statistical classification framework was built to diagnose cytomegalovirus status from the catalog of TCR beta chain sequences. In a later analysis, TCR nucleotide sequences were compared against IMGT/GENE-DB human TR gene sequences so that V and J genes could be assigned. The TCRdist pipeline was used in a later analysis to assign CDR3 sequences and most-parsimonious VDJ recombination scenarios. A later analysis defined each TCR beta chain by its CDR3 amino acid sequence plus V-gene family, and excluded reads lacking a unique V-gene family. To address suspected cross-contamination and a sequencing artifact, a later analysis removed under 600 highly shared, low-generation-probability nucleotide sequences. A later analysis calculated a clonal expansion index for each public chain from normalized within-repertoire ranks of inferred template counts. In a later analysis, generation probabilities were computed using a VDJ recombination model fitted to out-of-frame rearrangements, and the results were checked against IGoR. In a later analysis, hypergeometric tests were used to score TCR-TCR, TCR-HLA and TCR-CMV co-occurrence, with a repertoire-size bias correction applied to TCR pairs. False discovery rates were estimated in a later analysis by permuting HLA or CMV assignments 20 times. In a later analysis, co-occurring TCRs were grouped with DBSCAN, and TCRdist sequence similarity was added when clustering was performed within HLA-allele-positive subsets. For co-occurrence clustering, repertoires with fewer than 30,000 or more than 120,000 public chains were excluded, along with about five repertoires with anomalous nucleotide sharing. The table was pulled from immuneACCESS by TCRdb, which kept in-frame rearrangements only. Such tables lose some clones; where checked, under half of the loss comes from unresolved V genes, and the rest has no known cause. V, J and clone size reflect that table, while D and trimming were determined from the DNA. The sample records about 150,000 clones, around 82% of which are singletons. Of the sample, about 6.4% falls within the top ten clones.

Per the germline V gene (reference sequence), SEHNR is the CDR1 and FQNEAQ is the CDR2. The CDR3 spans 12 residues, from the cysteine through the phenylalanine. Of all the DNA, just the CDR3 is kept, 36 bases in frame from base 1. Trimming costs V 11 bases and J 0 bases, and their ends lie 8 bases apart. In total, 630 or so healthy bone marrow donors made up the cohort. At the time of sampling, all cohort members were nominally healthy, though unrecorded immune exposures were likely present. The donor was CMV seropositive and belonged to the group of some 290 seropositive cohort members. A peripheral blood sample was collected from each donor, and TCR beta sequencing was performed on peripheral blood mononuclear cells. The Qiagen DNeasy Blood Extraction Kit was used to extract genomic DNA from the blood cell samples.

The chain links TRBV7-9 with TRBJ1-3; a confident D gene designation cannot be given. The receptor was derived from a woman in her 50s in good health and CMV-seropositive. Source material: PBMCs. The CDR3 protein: CAGWHSGNTIYF. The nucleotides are TGTGCCGGTTGGCACTCTGGAAACACCATATATTTT.